The T cell receptor beta chain under discussion was sequenced for a study of blood T cell repertoires in COVID-19 (dated by TCRdb to the early 2020s). Regarding the research as a whole: Samples covering the acute and convalescent phases of COVID-19 were provided by collaborators in the United States, Italy and Spain. The prospective study material was composed of cDNA or gDNA derived from T cells, B-cell-depleted T cells, or PBMCs. Subjects who had been exposed to COVID-19, were actively infected with it, or had recovered from it provided the deeply sampled blood TCRbeta repertoires that made up the dataset. The repertoires were released in a freely available public database meant as a resource for research on the immune response to SARS-CoV-2. The samples were drawn from the first 160 participants of the ongoing ImmuneRACE study and from 1,254 subjects provided by 6 global collaborators. A de-identified subject ID, COVID-19 status, age in years and sex were almost always included in the sample metadata. Where available, HLA class I and class II types were obtained from metadata supplied by the sample provider rather than from assay-based typing. What the study reported, not specific to this receptor: Clinical and demographic metadata were provided uncurated, with the amount varying by source and participant.

As to this clone: This clone's antigen is unknown. Qualities for individual bases were not recorded, and no much larger clone is one base off.

TCRbeta CDR3 regions were amplified from genomic DNA by means of the immunoSEQ Assay, a bias-controlled multiplex PCR. Turning to the authors' computational methods: Within the assay, amplification of reference gene primers was used to estimate how many nucleated cells each sample contained. To quantify the absolute abundance of each unique TCRbeta CDR3 rearrangement, sequence reads were collapsed and filtered. For each sample, productive Simpson clonality was calculated as the square root of Simpson's diversity index over productive rearrangements. The table comes from immuneACCESS by way of TCRdb, which keeps in-frame sequences with V and J called. Part of the clones is missing from these tables; in studies checked, under half for an unresolved V gene and the rest for unknown reasons. D and trimming were read from the DNA, whereas the V and J calls and clone size are those reported in that table. Present in this sample are more than 300,000 clones, roughly 87% of which were seen just once. The ten top clones hold about 4.9% of the sample.

V loses 3 bases, J loses 9 bases, and the germline ends lie 5 bases apart. The CDR3 covers 11 residues, taking in both the cysteine and the phenylalanine. The retained sequence is limited to the CDR3, 33 bases, with the frame set at the first base. Participants in the prospective study were aged roughly 18 to 89 years, lived in some 24 United States geographic areas, and enrolled through a virtual design. Cohort assignment in the prospective study relied on participant-reported clinical history from a screening survey and a study questionnaire. ImmuneRACE Cohort 3 recovered participants were defined by two consecutive negative NP/OP PCR tests, healthcare professional clearance, or symptom resolution. Each participant in the prospective study had whole blood, serum and a nasopharyngeal or oropharyngeal swab collected by mobile phlebotomists. Over a roughly 2-month period, participants in the prospective study had the option of providing additional blood draws and questionnaires. Blood samples from the prospective study were shipped frozen or at room temperature prior to DNA extraction.

Recombination connected TRBV12-3 or TRBV12-4 to TRBJ2-2, with an unclear D gene assignment. The receptor was isolated from a woman aged 45 to 65 who had recovered from COVID-19. Sequencing input: PBMCs or T cells enriched from blood (not recorded which). The bases read TGTGCCAGCAGTTTTGTCAGGGAGCTGTTTTTT. This gives the protein CASSFVRELFF.